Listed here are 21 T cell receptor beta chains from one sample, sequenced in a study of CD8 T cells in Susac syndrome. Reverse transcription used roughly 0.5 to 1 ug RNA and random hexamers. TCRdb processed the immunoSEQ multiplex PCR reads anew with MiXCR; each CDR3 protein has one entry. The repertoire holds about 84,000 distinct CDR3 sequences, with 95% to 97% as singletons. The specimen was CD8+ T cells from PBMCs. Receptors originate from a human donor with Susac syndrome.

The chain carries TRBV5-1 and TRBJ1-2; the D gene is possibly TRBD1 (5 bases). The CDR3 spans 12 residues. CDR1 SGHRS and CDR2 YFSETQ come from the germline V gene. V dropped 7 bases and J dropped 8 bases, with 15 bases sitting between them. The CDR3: CASAMAGRGYTF. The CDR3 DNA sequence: TGCGCCAGCGCCATGGCAGGGCGAGGCTACACCTTC.

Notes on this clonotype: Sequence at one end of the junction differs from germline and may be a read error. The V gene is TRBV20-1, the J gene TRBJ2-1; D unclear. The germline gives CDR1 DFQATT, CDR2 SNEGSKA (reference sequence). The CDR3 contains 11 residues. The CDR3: CSARVYNEQFF. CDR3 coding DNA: TGCAGTGCAAGAGTCTACAATGAGCAGTTCTTC.

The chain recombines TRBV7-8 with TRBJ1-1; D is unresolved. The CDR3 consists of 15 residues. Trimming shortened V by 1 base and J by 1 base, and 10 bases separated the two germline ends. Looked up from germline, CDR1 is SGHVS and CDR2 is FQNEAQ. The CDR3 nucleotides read TGTGCCAGCAGCTTAGTTCACACGGCGAACACTGAAGCTTTCTTT. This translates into CASSLVHTANTEAFF.

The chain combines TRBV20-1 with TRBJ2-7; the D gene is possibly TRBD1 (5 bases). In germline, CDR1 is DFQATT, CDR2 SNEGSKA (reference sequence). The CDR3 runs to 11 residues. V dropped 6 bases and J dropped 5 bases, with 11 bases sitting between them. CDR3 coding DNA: TGCAGTGCCAGGGATCAGAACGAGCAGTACTTC. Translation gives CSARDQNEQYF.

The CDR3 protein is CSAPTGRGREDTQYF. CDR3 DNA sequence: TGCAGTGCCCCCACCGGGCGGGGTCGGGAAGATACGCAGTATTTT. V and J are TRBV20-1 and TRBJ2-3; D possibly corresponds to TRBD2 (6 bases). Germline V gene data show CDR1 as DFQATT and CDR2 as SNEGSKA (reference sequence). Trimming shortened V by 6 bases and J by 5 bases, and 21 bases separated the two germline ends. The CDR3 is made up of 15 amino acids.

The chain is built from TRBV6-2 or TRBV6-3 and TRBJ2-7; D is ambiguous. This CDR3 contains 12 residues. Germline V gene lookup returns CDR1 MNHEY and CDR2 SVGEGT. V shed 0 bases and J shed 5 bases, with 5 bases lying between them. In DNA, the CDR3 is TGTGCCAGCAGTTACTCTGTTCACGAGCAGTACGTC. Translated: CASSYSVHEQYV.

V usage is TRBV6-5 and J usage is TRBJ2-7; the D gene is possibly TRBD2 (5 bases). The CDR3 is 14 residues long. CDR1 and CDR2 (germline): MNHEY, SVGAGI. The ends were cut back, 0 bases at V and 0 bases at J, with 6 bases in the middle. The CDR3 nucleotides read TGTGCCAGCAGTTACTCGGGAGACTCCTACGAGCAGTACGTC. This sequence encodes CASSYSGDSYEQYV.

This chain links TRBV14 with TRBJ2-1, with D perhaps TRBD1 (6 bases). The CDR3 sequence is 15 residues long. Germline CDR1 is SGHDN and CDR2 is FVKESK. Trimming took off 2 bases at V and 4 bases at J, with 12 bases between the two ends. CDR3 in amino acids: CASSQSRTEYNEQFF. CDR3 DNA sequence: TGTGCCAGCAGCCAATCTAGGACAGAGTACAATGAGCAGTTCTTC.

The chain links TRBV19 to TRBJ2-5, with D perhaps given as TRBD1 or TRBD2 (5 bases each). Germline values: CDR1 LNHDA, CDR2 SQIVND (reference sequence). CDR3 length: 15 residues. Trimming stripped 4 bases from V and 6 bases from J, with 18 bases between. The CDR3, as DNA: TGTGCCAGTAGTACCGGGACGGCTCCAATGAAGACCCAGTACTTC. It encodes CASSTGTAPMKTQYF.

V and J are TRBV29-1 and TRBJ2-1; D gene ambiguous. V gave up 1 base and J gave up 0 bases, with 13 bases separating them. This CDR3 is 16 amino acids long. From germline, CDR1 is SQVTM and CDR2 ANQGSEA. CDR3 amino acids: CSVEGSIFSSYNEQFF. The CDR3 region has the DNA TGCAGCGTTGAAGGATCTATCTTTAGCTCCTACAATGAGCAGTTCTTC.

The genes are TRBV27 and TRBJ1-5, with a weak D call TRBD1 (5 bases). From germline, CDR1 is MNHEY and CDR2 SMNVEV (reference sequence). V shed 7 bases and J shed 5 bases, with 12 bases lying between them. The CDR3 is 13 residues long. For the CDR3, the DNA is TGTGCCAGCACTGGAGGGGTGGATCAGCCCCAGCATTTT. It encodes CASTGGVDQPQHF.

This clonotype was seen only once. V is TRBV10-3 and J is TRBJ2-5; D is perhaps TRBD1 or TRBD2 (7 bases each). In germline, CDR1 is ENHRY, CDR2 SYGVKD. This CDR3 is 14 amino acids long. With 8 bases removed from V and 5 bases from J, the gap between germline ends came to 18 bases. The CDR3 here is CAISGFQGGETQYF. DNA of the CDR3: TGTGCCATCTCCGGGTTTCAGGGGGGGGAGACCCAGTACTTC.

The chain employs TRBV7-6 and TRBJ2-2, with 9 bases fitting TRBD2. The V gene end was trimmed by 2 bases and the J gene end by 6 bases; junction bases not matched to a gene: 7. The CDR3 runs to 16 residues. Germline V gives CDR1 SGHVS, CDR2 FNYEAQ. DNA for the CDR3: TGTGCCAGCAGCTTACCCCATCGACTAGCGGCCGGGGAGCTGTTTTTT. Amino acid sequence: CASSLPHRLAAGELFF. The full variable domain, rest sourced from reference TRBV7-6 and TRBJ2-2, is GAGVSQSPRYKVTKRGQDVALRCDPISGHVSLYWYRQALGQGPEFLTYFNYEAQQDKSGLPNDRFSAERPEGSISTLTIQRTEQRDSAMYRCASSLPHRLAAGELFFGEGSRLTVL.

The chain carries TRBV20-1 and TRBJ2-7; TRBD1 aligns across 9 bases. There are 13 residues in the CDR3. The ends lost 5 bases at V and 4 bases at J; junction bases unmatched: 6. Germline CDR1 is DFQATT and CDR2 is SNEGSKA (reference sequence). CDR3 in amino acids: CSAPGTGWYEQYF. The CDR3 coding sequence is TGCAGTGCTCCCGGGACAGGGTGGTACGAGCAGTACTTC.

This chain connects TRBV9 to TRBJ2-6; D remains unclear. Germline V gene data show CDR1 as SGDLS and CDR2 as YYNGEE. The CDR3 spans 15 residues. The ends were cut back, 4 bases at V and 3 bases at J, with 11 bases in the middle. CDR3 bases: TGTGCCAGCAGCCCCCGGAGCGATGGGGCCAACGTCCTGACTTTC. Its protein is CASSPRSDGANVLTF.

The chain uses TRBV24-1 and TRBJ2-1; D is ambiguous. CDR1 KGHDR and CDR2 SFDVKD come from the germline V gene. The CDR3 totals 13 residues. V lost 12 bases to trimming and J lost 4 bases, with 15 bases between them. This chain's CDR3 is CASSGPKYNEQFF. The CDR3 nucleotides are TGTGCCTCGAGTGGACCGAAGTACAATGAGCAGTTCTTC.

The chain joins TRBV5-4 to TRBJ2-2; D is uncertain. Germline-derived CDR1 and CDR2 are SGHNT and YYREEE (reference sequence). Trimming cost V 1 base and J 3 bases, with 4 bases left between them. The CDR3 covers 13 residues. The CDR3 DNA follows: TGTGCCAGCAGCTTGAGGGACACCGGGGAGCTGTTTTTT. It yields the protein CASSLRDTGELFF.

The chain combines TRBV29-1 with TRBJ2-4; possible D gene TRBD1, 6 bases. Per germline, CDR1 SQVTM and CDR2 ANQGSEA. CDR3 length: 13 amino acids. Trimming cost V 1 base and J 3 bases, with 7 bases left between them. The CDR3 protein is CSVEGGGKNIQYF. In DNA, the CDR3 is TGCAGCGTTGAAGGAGGGGGCAAAAACATTCAGTACTTC.

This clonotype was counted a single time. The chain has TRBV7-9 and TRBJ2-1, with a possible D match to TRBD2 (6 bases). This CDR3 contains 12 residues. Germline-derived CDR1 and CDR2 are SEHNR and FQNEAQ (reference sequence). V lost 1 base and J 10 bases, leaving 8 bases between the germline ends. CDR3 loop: CASSLVLAEQFF. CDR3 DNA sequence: TGTGCCAGCAGCTTAGTCCTAGCGGAGCAGTTCTTC.

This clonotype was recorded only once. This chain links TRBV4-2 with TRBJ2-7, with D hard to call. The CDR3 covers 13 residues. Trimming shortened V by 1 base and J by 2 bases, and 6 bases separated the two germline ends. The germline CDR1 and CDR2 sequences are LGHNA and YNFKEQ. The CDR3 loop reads CASSQGKTYEQYF. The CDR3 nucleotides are TGTGCCAGCAGCCAAGGCAAAACCTACGAGCAGTACTTC.

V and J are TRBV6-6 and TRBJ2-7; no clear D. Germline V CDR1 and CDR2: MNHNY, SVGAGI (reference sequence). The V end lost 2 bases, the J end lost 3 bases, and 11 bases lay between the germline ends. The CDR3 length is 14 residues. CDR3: CASSYVGRNYEQYF. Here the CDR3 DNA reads TGTGCCAGCAGTTACGTCGGCAGAAACTACGAGCAGTACTTC.